This passage covers 30 T cell receptor beta chains from one sample sequenced in a study of blood T cell repertoires in COVID-19. Profiled with immunoSEQ multiplex PCR; TCRdb holds only in-frame clones, not every one. The sample has 120,000 or so clones, 65% to 80% seen once. The sample was peripheral blood. These receptors all stem from a man aged 65 to 79 with acute or convalescent COVID-19.

This chain connects TRBV5-6 to TRBJ1-1; 11 positions match TRBD1. The CDR3 is made up of 15 amino acids. CDR1 is SGHDT and CDR2 is YYEEEE in the germline V gene. V lost 4 bases, J lost 4 bases, and 6 bases stayed unmatched. The CDR3 reads CASSPTGTGGTEAFF. In nucleotides, the CDR3 is TGTGCCAGCAGCCCGACCGGGACAGGGGGCACTGAAGCTTTCTTT.

The chain employs TRBV28 and TRBJ1-2; TRBD1 matches 7 bases. The CDR3 is 13 amino acids. Trimming cost V 3 bases and J 8 bases; bases outside gene matches: 6. From germline, CDR1 is MDHEN and CDR2 SYDVKM. CDR3 bases: TGTGCCAGCAGTTTGAGAGGGGGCAAAGGCTACACCTTC. As protein: CASSLRGGKGYTF.

This clone appeared once. J is TRBJ2-3 and V is TRBV25-1, with D tentatively TRBD2 (6 bases). The V end lost 1 base, the J end lost 3 bases, and 11 bases lay between the germline ends. Germline values: CDR1 MGHDK, CDR2 SYGVNS. The CDR3 has 15 residues. CDR3 sequence: CASSEWREVTDTQYF. CDR3 coding DNA: TGTGCCAGCAGTGAATGGAGGGAGGTTACAGATACGCAGTATTTT.

The chain combines TRBV7-2 with TRBJ1-2; D gene uncertain. V was cut by 5 bases and J by 4 bases, with 14 bases left in between. This CDR3 spans 14 amino acids. Germline CDR1 SGHTA, CDR2 FQGNSA. In nucleotides, the CDR3 is TGTGCCAGCAGCAACGATAGAGGTCCCTATGGCTACACCTTC. Translation gives CASSNDRGPYGYTF.

The V call is TRBV7-2, the J call TRBJ1-5; 8 bases align to TRBD1. Germline loops: CDR1 SGHTA, CDR2 FQGNSA. The V gene end was trimmed by 7 bases and the J gene end by 4 bases; junction bases not matched to a gene: 3. This CDR3 region has 13 residues. CDR3 region: CASTQGVNQPQHF. The CDR3 region has the DNA TGTGCCAGCACACAGGGGGTTAATCAGCCCCAGCATTTT.

The rearrangement uses TRBV7-9 and TRBJ2-5; D might be TRBD2 (6 bases). CDR1 SEHNR and CDR2 FQNEAQ come from the germline V gene (reference sequence). This CDR3 has 15 residues. V was cut by 5 bases and J by 5 bases, with 18 bases left in between. The CDR3 spells CASSGSAAGGETQYF. In DNA, the CDR3 is TGTGCCAGCAGCGGAAGCGCTGCAGGAGGGGAGACCCAGTACTTC.

The chain joins TRBV28 to TRBJ2-3, with D possibly being TRBD2 (6 bases). Germline V gives CDR1 MDHEN, CDR2 SYDVKM. V lost 8 bases, J lost 4 bases, and 16 bases lay in between. CDR3 length: 14 amino acids. The CDR3 here is CASSLGGGADTQYF. Written as DNA, the CDR3 is TGTGCCAGCTCATTGGGGGGAGGCGCAGATACGCAGTATTTT.

This clone was detected only a few times. The V gene is TRBV18, the J gene TRBJ2-7; 9 bases are a match to TRBD1. Germline trimming cut 2 bases from V and 2 bases from J; bases unmatched to any gene: 7. The length of the CDR3 is 16 residues. Germline CDR1 KGHSH, CDR2 LQKENI. CDR3 region: CASSPITGTGPYEQYF. The CDR3 nucleotides read TGTGCCAGCTCACCAATTACTGGGACAGGGCCCTACGAGCAGTACTTC.

The chain is built from TRBV6-6 and TRBJ2-5; 7 nucleotides agree with TRBD1. This CDR3 comprises 13 residues. Germline CDR1 is MNHNY and CDR2 is SVGAGI (reference sequence). V shed 6 bases, J shed 3 bases, and the junction held 4 bases outside the gene matches. This CDR3 is CASSKDRKETQYF. CDR3 in DNA: TGTGCCAGCAGCAAGGACAGGAAAGAGACCCAGTACTTC.

This clone was seen more than once but under ten times. The rearrangement uses TRBV2 and TRBJ2-7, with D maybe TRBD1 (6 bases). Germline CDR1 and CDR2: SNHLY and FYNNEI. This CDR3 spans 15 amino acids. Trimming pared 4 bases from V and 0 bases from J, leaving 13 bases between. The CDR3 is CASSVGALSSYEQYF. The DNA for the CDR3 is TGTGCCAGCAGTGTGGGGGCGCTGAGCTCCTACGAGCAGTACTTC.

The chain couples TRBV6-5 to TRBJ2-7, with D unclear. Trimming stripped 2 bases from V and 0 bases from J, with 5 bases between. The germline V gene has CDR1 MNHEY and CDR2 SVGAGI. This CDR3 region has 13 residues. In nucleotides, the CDR3 is TGTGCCAGCAGTTACGGCATCTCCTACGAGCAGTACTTC. Residues: CASSYGISYEQYF.

The chain uses TRBV19 and TRBJ1-5; weak D call: TRBD1 (5 bases). Germline V gives CDR1 LNHDA, CDR2 SQIVND (reference sequence). The length of the CDR3 is 13 residues. V gave up 4 bases and J gave up 6 bases, with 10 bases separating them. The CDR3 loop is CASSSQGGQPQHF. In DNA form, the CDR3 reads TGTGCCAGTAGTAGTCAGGGTGGTCAGCCCCAGCATTTT.

CDR3 sequence: CASSLAGPGQGEETQYF. As DNA, the CDR3 is TGCGCCAGCAGCTTGGCGGGGCCGGGACAGGGAGAGGAGACCCAGTACTTC. This chain joins TRBV5-1 and TRBJ2-5; 9 bases agree with TRBD1. The CDR3 runs to 17 residues. Germline assignment: CDR1 SGHRS and CDR2 YFSETQ. V was pared by 0 bases and J by 5 bases, with 11 bases of the junction left unmatched. The entire variable domain, with the rest obtained from reference TRBV5-1 and TRBJ2-5, is as follows: KAGVTQTPRYLIKTRGQQVTLSCSPISGHRSVSWYQQTPGQGLQFLFEYFSETQRNKGNFPGRFSGRQFSNSRSEMNVSTLELGDSALYLCASSLAGPGQGEETQYFGPGTRLLVL.

V and J are TRBV2 and TRBJ2-5; 7 bases map to TRBD1. CDR3 size: 15 residues. Trimming cost V 6 bases and J 3 bases; bases outside gene matches: 10. CDR1 is SNHLY and CDR2 is FYNNEI in the germline V gene. The CDR3 DNA follows: TGTGCCAGCAGCGTCCGGGACAGTGAGGAAGAGACCCAGTACTTC. Translation: CASSVRDSEEETQYF.

V usage is TRBV20-1 and J usage is TRBJ2-5, with TRBD2 as a possible D gene (6 bases). Germline V gene data show CDR1 as DFQATT and CDR2 as SNEGSKA (reference sequence). CDR3 length equals 11 residues. V shed 2 bases and J shed 13 bases, with 14 bases lying between them. The CDR3 sequence: CSARWGDQWYF. In DNA, the CDR3 is TGCAGTGCTAGATGGGGGGACCAGTGGTACTTC.

The table lists this clone with a count of one. V is TRBV27 and J is TRBJ2-3, with D tentatively TRBD2 (6 bases). With 3 bases removed from V and 4 bases from J, the gap between germline ends came to 11 bases. Germline CDR1 reads MNHEY; CDR2 reads SMNVEV (reference sequence). This CDR3 contains 14 residues. This CDR3 reads CASSFYGSADTQYF. CDR3 nucleotide sequence: TGTGCCAGCAGTTTTTACGGGAGCGCAGATACGCAGTATTTT.

This chain links TRBV6-4 with TRBJ2-3, with TRBD2 identical over 10 bases. This CDR3 has 15 residues. Germline V CDR1 and CDR2: MRHNA, SNTAGT. The trim removed 8 bases at V and 3 bases at J, leaving 8 bases unmatched. CDR3 nucleotide sequence: TGTGCCAGCGCCTTAGGAGCGGGAGGGACAGATACGCAGTATTTT. Protein: CASALGAGGTDTQYF.

V usage is TRBV5-5 and J usage is TRBJ2-1; D is uncertain. Trimming pared 3 bases from V and 6 bases from J, leaving 13 bases between. The CDR3 consists of 14 residues. The germline V gene has CDR1 SGHKS and CDR2 YYEKEE (reference sequence). The CDR3 nucleotides read TGTGCCAGCAGCTGGAGTCAACCCCCCAATGAGCAGTTCTTC. Protein sequence: CASSWSQPPNEQFF.

CDR3 sequence: CASRQVPTQPQHF. In DNA form, the CDR3 reads TGTGCCAGCAGACAGGTCCCGACTCAGCCCCAGCATTTT. The chain recombines TRBV6-5 with TRBJ1-5; D perhaps matches TRBD1 (5 bases). CDR3 length: 13 residues. CDR1 is MNHEY and CDR2 is SVGAGI in the germline V gene. Trimming took 6 bases from V and 6 from J, leaving 12 bases between them.

J is TRBJ1-5 and V is TRBV5-4; D is uncertain. V lost 5 bases and J 3 bases, leaving 9 bases between the germline ends. CDR3 length: 13 amino acids. The V gene's germline CDR1 is SGHNT and CDR2 YYREEE (reference sequence). This CDR3 is CASSREPNQPQHF. CDR3 in DNA: TGTGCCAGCAGTCGGGAGCCCAATCAGCCCCAGCATTTT. The full variable domain, with the rest looked up from reference TRBV5-4 and TRBJ1-5, is ETGVTQSPTHLIKTRGQQVTLRCSSQSGHNTVSWYQQALGQGPQFIFQYYREEENGRGNFPPRFSGLQFPNYSSELNVNALELDDSALYLCASSREPNQPQHFGDGTRLSIL.

This clone was seen only once. The chain recombines TRBV7-2 with TRBJ1-5; TRBD1 might be the D (5 bases). Germline CDR1 SGHTA, CDR2 FQGNSA. Trimming took 2 bases from V and 6 from J, leaving 14 bases between them. The CDR3 has 15 amino acids. CDR3 DNA sequence: TGTGCCAGCAGCTTAAGGGGAGGGGCTGGTCAGCCCCAGCATTTT. The encoded protein is CASSLRGGAGQPQHF.

V gene TRBV5-1 combines with J gene TRBJ1-2; 8 nucleotides align to TRBD1. The germline CDR1 and CDR2 sequences are SGHRS and YFSETQ. The V and J ends lost 4 bases and 8 bases, in that order; junction bases with no gene match: 16. The CDR3 totals 16 residues. The CDR3 here is CASSASPGTGSLGYTF. DNA for the CDR3: TGCGCCAGCAGCGCGAGCCCCGGGACAGGCTCCTTGGGCTACACCTTC.

This rearrangement joins TRBV5-1 to TRBJ1-6; no definite D call. V dropped 1 base and J dropped 8 bases, with 10 bases sitting between them. CDR3 size: 14 residues. Germline loops: CDR1 SGHRS, CDR2 YFSETQ. As DNA, the CDR3 is TGCGCCAGCAGCTTGAAGGGTAGCGATTCACCCCTCCACTTT. It is translated as CASSLKGSDSPLHF. Together with reference TRBV5-1 and TRBJ1-6, the CDR3 gives the full variable domain: KAGVTQTPRYLIKTRGQQVTLSCSPISGHRSVSWYQQTPGQGLQFLFEYFSETQRNKGNFPGRFSGRQFSNSRSEMNVSTLELGDSALYLCASSLKGSDSPLHFGNGTRLTVT.

This clone was detected a few times. The rearrangement uses TRBV30 and TRBJ1-2; D gene uncertain. The V and J ends lost 4 bases and 3 bases respectively, with 12 bases between them. The CDR3 runs 13 residues. Germline CDR1 GTSNPN, CDR2 SVGIG (reference sequence). For the CDR3, the DNA is TGTGCCTGGAATCCCCAGGCCGACTATGGCTACACCTTC. The encoded protein is CAWNPQADYGYTF.

The CDR3 region is CASSQAGAGNTIYF. The CDR3 DNA reads TGCGCCAGCAGCCAAGCCGGAGCCGGAAACACCATATATTTT. This sequence joins TRBV4-1 and TRBJ1-3; D gene uncertain. CDR1 and CDR2 from the germline V gene are MGHRA and YSYEKL. There are 14 residues in the CDR3. The V gene lost 1 base and the J gene lost 4 bases, with 8 bases spanning the gap.

The chain couples TRBV21-1 to TRBJ2-7; the table's D gene call, TRBD2, was not cross checked with the DNA. TRBV21-1 is a listed pseudogene. The CDR3 is 15 residues long. The CDR3 loop reads CASKIFEPGRNEQYF. The CDR3 DNA reads as TGTGCCAGCAAGATTTTCGAGCCGGGAAGGAACGAGCAGTACTTC.

V gene TRBV6-4 combines with J gene TRBJ2-3; 7 bases match TRBD2. This CDR3 region has 15 residues. Germline CDR1 and CDR2: MRHNA and SNTAGT. V shed 5 bases and J 2 bases; nucleotides not matched to a gene: 7. The CDR3 DNA follows: TGTGCCAGCAGTACCAAGCGGGGCCCCACAGATACGCAGTATTTT. As protein: CASSTKRGPTDTQYF.

This clone came up a few times. The J gene is TRBJ1-4, the V gene TRBV2; 7 bases fit TRBD1. Germline CDR1 and CDR2: SNHLY and FYNNEI. Trimming at V came to 4 bases and at J to 5 bases, leaving 7 bases not matched to a gene. The CDR3 extends over 15 amino acids. The CDR3 DNA sequence: TGTGCCAGCAGTGGAATCAGGGGGATAAATGAAAAACTGTTTTTT. It yields the protein CASSGIRGINEKLFF.

This chain uses TRBV3-1 (or the pseudogene TRBV3-2) with TRBJ2-3, with 10 bases aligning to TRBD2. This CDR3 has 15 amino acids. The J segment lost 1 base and the V segment lost 3 bases, leaving 1 base of the junction unmatched. CDR1 is LGHDT, CDR2 YNNKEL, per germline (reference sequence). The CDR3 DNA follows: TGTGCCAGCAGCCAGGGGACTAGCGGCACAGATACGCAGTATTTT. The encoded protein is CASSQGTSGTDTQYF.

The rearrangement links TRBV18 to TRBJ2-4; TRBD2 agrees at 8 bases. CDR1 and CDR2 (germline): KGHSH, LQKENI. Trimming cost V 2 bases and J 6 bases; bases outside gene matches: 12. This CDR3 has 17 amino acids. As DNA, the CDR3 is TGTGCCAGCTCACCAGAATCCCTCGGGGGGGCCGTAAACATTCAGTACTTC. This translates into CASSPESLGGAVNIQYF.